Only a few counts were recorded for the clone carrying this T cell receptor (beta chain). Its antigen is undetermined. The table came from immunoSEQ multiplex PCR; TCRdb's copy has only in-frame clones and leaves some out. Among approximately 52,000 clones listed, roughly three quarters were seen once. The data originate from a study of STAT5B mutations in CD4+ large granular lymphocyte leukemia. Study-wide findings and caveats: CD4-sorted patient repertoires seemed more clonal than healthy CD4+ repertoires.

The sequenced sample was CD4+ T cells from blood buffy coats. The TCR originated in a human donor in good health.

CDR3 residues: CASSPSGTGTTNEKLFF. For the CDR3, the DNA is TGTGCCAGCAGCCCATCCGGGACAGGAACAACTAATGAAAAACTGTTTTTT. V is TRBV7-2 and J is TRBJ1-4, with 8 bases fitting TRBD1. V shed 5 bases, J shed 0 bases, and the junction held 8 bases outside the gene matches. The germline V gene has CDR1 SGHTA and CDR2 FQGNSA. This CDR3 is 17 amino acids long.